Reported below is one T cell receptor beta chain. What this receptor recognizes is not known. No much larger clonotype is one base removed from it; base qualities were not supplied. This sample was taken from a study of cytomegalovirus exposure and HLA in healthy donors (dated by TCRdb to about 2017). About the investigation overall: In an earlier analysis of around 540 of the donors, 276 Gb of sequence data and 120 million or so unique TCR beta sequences from about 180 million T cells were reported. An early release that covered some 640 HLA-typed donors contained about 300 gigabases of sequencing data and around 85 million unique TCR sequences. Of the roughly 400 genotyped donors, approximately 80% fell in the genetic ancestry cluster associated with self-reported Caucasian donors. The aim of the study was to test whether cataloging public T cell receptors could identify signatures of past pathogen exposure. The study profiled the T cell repertoires of hundreds of subjects by immunosequencing and related them to cytomegalovirus serostatus. A separate validation cohort of 90 to 150 different subjects was used in addition to the approximately 610-subject first cohort. The study combined high-throughput TCR immunosequencing, statistical association of individual TCRs with disease status, and machine learning to predict cytomegalovirus infection status. In a later analysis, previously published TCR beta repertoires from about 640 donors were re-analyzed and high-resolution HLA genotyping was added so that TCR occurrence patterns could be studied. The later analysis used no new phenotypic data to find candidate immune exposures, relying instead on TCR beta sequences and their occurrence across donors. In an earlier analysis of 500 to 650 of the donors, high-throughput TCR beta sequencing was used to judge whether each TCR beta V gene segment behaved as functional or pseudogenic. Donor age, sex, ethnicity and CMV serostatus were collected together with the repertoire data. Genome-wide SNP genotypes for about 65% of the roughly 700 donors were used in a later genetic analysis, which treated that subset as a discovery cohort. Every discovery cohort repertoire had been produced on one sequencing platform. HLA typing covered class I and class II loci at four-digit resolution. Typing coverage varied by locus: 629-630 donors for A, B, C, DRB1 and DQB1; 522 for DQA1; approximately 610 for DPA1; fewer than 480 for DPB1. Roughly 5 DR-DQ haplotypes were handled as single units for association and clustering, since linkage in the cohort was strong. Among some 410 genotyped donors of the cohort, an average of 235,054 unique TCR beta nucleotide sequences were sequenced per donor, roughly 20% of them non-productive. Results and caveats for the whole study, not just this receptor: When HLA alleles, especially DR and DQ, strongly co-occurred, attributing TCR associations to individual alleles was difficult. Because counts were too low, more than 15 rarely observed V segments, including chromosome 9 orphons, were excluded from the earlier analysis of 587 of the donors. A later genetic analysis associated a missense DCLRE1C variant with V-gene and J-gene trimming of TCR beta chains, and an independent cohort replicated the association. Cytomegalovirus status was reported to be diagnosed by the classifier with high specificity and sensitivity in both the original and validation cohorts. For the cohort, immune exposure information was limited to CMV serostatus. The presence/absence analyses assumed that sequencing depth was roughly uniform across donors, and that assumption may not be true. Broadly in line with IMGT annotations, most TCR beta V segments showed up in productive rearrangements about 87% or about 30% of the time in an earlier analysis of a few hundred of the donors. Because some donors lacked HLA typing at each locus, the association tests relied only on the typed subset. The authors suggested that the approach could potentially be generalized to other disease states and immunological phenotypes. A further reported finding was that TCR beta sequences accurately predicted the HLA-A and HLA-B alleles for most subjects in the first cohort. This cohort had only TCR beta chains sequenced, and the lack of alpha or paired-chain data limited which features could be detected. A group of highly shared sequence variants was considered likely to be a technical artifact of the sequencing pipeline. A later analysis associated 15,000 or so TCR beta sequences with specific HLA alleles at a false discovery rate of 0.05. Across donors, most TCR sequences were observed very rarely, whereas some public TCRs were present in many individuals. In vitro tests confirmed that a few of the cytomegalovirus-associated TCR beta chains recognize cytomegalovirus antigens. Linkage disequilibrium might explain the correlated functional status among segregating V segments, but an unknown experimental factor could not be excluded. A later analysis found that HLA-associated TCR beta chains were more clonally expanded and had lower generation probabilities than equally common non-associated chains. According to a later genetic analysis, donors in an Asian-associated ancestry cluster had fewer N-insertions in productive TCRs than the approximately 630-donor mean. The study listed 150 to 200 TCR beta chains as associated with cytomegalovirus. In a later analysis, several top co-occurrence clusters were reported to appear linked to parvovirus B19, influenza, CMV and Epstein-Barr virus. A later analysis found that most CMV-associated TCR beta chains appeared HLA-restricted, with HLA associations seemingly driven largely by CMV exposure. In a later analysis, TCR association rates were found to vary across HLA loci, with the most associated TCRs seen for DRB1 alleles and the fewest for HLA-C alleles.

In total, more than 500 healthy bone marrow donors made up the cohort. Cohort members were all nominally healthy when sampled, although unrecorded immune exposures were likely present. The donor tested CMV seropositive and was one of the 289 seropositive cohort members. A peripheral blood sample was collected from each donor, and TCR beta sequencing was performed on peripheral blood mononuclear cells. The Qiagen DNeasy Blood Extraction Kit was used to extract genomic DNA from the blood cell samples. Library preparation used the immunoSEQ multiplex PCR assay. For the multiplex PCR, a mixture combining 60 forward primers for TCR Vbeta segments and 13 reverse primers for TCR Jbeta segments was used. The CDR3 region of rearranged TCR beta genes was amplified from genomic DNA with a multiplex PCR assay. The amplified TCR beta libraries were sequenced on the Illumina HiSeq System as 87-base-pair reads. From the authors' description of their analysis: A later analysis tallied roughly 78 million unique TCR beta chains across the 700 or so repertoires, and around 10 million of those chains were shared by two or more donors. To remove PCR and sequencing errors, raw reads were error-corrected and collapsed into unique sequences using a nearest-neighbor algorithm that merged closely related sequences. To assign V, D and J gene segments, CDR3 sequences were aligned to IMGT reference sequences. For a sequence to be retained, a match of at least six nucleotides to both a V gene segment and a J gene segment was required. A rearrangement was called productive if the CDR3 had no stop codons and remained in frame with V and J, and every other rearrangement was called non-productive. CDR3 was defined by IMGT convention, running from the second conserved V-encoded cysteine to the conserved J-encoded phenylalanine. Sequences without an unambiguous match to a single V gene segment were excluded from the earlier analysis of several hundred of the donors. An earlier analysis of approximately 590 of the donors called V segments functional above 56.7% productive rearrangements and segregating when the between-donor standard deviation exceeded 5%. A statistical classification framework was built to diagnose cytomegalovirus status from the catalog of TCR beta chain sequences. A later analysis assigned V and J genes by comparing TCR nucleotide sequences with IMGT/GENE-DB human TR gene sequences. In a later analysis, CDR3 sequences and most-parsimonious VDJ recombination scenarios were assigned using the TCRdist pipeline. In a later analysis, every TCR beta chain was defined by the combination of its CDR3 amino acid sequence and its V-gene family, and reads without a unique V-gene family were dropped. In a later analysis, approximately 640 highly shared, low-generation-probability nucleotide sequences were removed to address suspected cross-contamination and a sequencing artifact. For each public chain, a later analysis derived a clonal expansion index from normalized ranks of inferred template counts within each repertoire. A later analysis computed generation probabilities with a VDJ recombination model fitted to out-of-frame rearrangements, and checked the results against IGoR. A later analysis scored TCR-TCR, TCR-HLA and TCR-CMV co-occurrence with hypergeometric tests, applying a repertoire-size bias correction to TCR pairs. To estimate false discovery rates, a later analysis permuted the HLA or CMV assignments 20 times. A later analysis grouped co-occurring TCRs with DBSCAN, adding TCRdist sequence similarity when clustering within HLA-allele-positive subsets. Repertoires with fewer than 30,000 or more than 120,000 public chains were left out of co-occurrence clustering, as were about five repertoires with anomalous nucleotide sharing. The table was pulled from immuneACCESS by TCRdb, which kept in-frame rearrangements only. Such tables lose some clones; where checked, under half of the loss comes from unresolved V genes, and the rest has no known cause. That table furnishes V, J and clone size, whereas the DNA furnished D and trimming. The table for this sample lists approximately 87,000 clones; around four fifths of them were counted only once. 5.6% of the sample is taken by the ten largest.

The sequence derives from a woman aged 18 to 35 in good health and CMV-seropositive. The sample consisted of PBMCs.

The DNA is TGTGCCAGTAGTATTCAATCCGTCAGGCTCAATCAGCCCCAGCATTTT. Its translation is CASSIQSVRLNQPQHF. This sequence uses TRBV19 and TRBJ1-5; no D gene can be assigned with confidence. The CDR3 holds 16 amino acids from the cysteine to the phenylalanine. The DNA shown is the 48-base CDR3, in frame from base 1. Via the germline V gene (reference sequence), CDR1 is LNHDA and CDR2 SQIVND. V drops 3 bases and J drops 3 bases, leaving 15 bases in between.